The 3 T cell receptor beta chains below all came from one sample that was sequenced in a study of T cells in localized non-small cell lung cancer. TCRdb's table, derived via immunoSEQ multiplex PCR, lists solely in-frame clones and lacks some. The table includes fewer than 95,000 clones, roughly 91% detected once. The starting material was PBMCs, obtained before any cancer treatment. Receptors were obtained from a woman aged 40 to 75 with stage II squamous cell lung carcinoma.

The genes are TRBV6-6 and TRBJ2-1; no firm D call. V gave up 5 bases and J gave up 2 bases, with 13 bases separating them. The CDR3 consists of 15 residues. CDR1 is MNHNY, CDR2 SVGAGI, per germline (reference sequence). For the CDR3, the DNA is TGTGCCAGCAGTACCCGAAGTGGACCCTACAATGAGCAGTTCTTC. The encoded protein is CASSTRSGPYNEQFF.

The chain employs TRBV4-1 and TRBJ1-5; 8 bases fit TRBD1. The length of the CDR3 is 16 residues. Germline V gene data show CDR1 as MGHRA and CDR2 as YSYEKL. V lost 2 bases and J lost 1; bases outside the gene matches: 4. DNA for the CDR3: TGCGCCAGCAGCCAACACGACAGGGGCAGCAATCAGCCCCAGCATTTT. Protein: CASSQHDRGSNQPQHF.

The gene calls are TRBV5-1 and TRBJ1-1, with D possibly TRBD1 on 5 matching bases. Trimming removed 4 bases at V and 1 base at J, with 11 bases between. The CDR3 is 14 amino acids. The germline CDR1 and CDR2 sequences are SGHRS and YFSETQ. Here the CDR3 DNA reads TGCGCCAGCAGCGGGGGGACCGCGAACACTGAAGCTTTCTTT. Protein sequence: CASSGGTANTEAFF. Drawing the rest from reference TRBV5-1 and TRBJ1-1, the complete variable domain is KAGVTQTPRYLIKTRGQQVTLSCSPISGHRSVSWYQQTPGQGLQFLFEYFSETQRNKGNFPGRFSGRQFSNSRSEMNVSTLELGDSALYLCASSGGTANTEAFFGQGTRLTVV.